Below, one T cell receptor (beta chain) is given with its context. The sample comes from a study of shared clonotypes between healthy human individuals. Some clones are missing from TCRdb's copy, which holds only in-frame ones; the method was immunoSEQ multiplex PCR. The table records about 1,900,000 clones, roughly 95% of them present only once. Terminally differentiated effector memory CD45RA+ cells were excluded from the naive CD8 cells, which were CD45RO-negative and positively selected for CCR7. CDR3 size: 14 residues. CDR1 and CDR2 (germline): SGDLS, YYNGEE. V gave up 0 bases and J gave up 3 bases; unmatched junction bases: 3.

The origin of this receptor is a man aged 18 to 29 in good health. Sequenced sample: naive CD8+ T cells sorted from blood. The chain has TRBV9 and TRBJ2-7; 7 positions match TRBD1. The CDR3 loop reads CASSVEDRIYEQYF. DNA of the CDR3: TGTGCCAGCAGCGTAGAGGACAGGATCTACGAGCAGTACTTC.